The 29 T cell receptor beta chains below were found in one sample sequenced in a study of T-cell reconstitution after alpha-beta-depleted transplantation in children. Preparation of the TCRbeta library was carried out with unique molecular identifiers. MiXCR, applied by TCRdb to the PCR reads, yields one record per CDR3 protein. The table lists around 200,000 distinct CDR3 sequences, 6% to 7% of them singletons, with 3% in the top ten. The source material was PBMCs from the stem cell graft donor, sampled from the stem cell graft. These receptors came from a human donor who donated a stem cell graft to a child with Wiskott-Aldrich syndrome.

Ten or more counts support this clonotype. This rearrangement joins TRBV12-3 or TRBV12-4 to TRBJ1-5; TRBD1 agrees at 7 bases. Trimming at V came to 6 bases and at J to 4 bases, leaving 3 bases not matched to a gene. The CDR3 length is 13 residues. The CDR3 DNA sequence: TGTGCCAGCAGGGGACAGACGAATCAGCCCCAGCATTTT. This encodes CASRGQTNQPQHF.

CDR3 coding DNA: TGTGCCAGCAGTAGGGACAGAGCGAACACCGGGGAGCTGTTTTTT. Residues: CASSRDRANTGELFF. The rearrangement links TRBV2 to TRBJ2-2; 7 bases fit TRBD1. Germline values: CDR1 SNHLY, CDR2 FYNNEI. After removal of 5 bases from V and 0 bases from J, the junction contained 3 bases not matched to a gene. This CDR3 has 15 residues.

At least ten counts were recorded for this clonotype. This sequence joins TRBV29-1 and TRBJ2-4; D is possibly TRBD1 or TRBD2 (5 bases each). The CDR3 is 13 residues long. Trimming removed 4 bases at V and 5 bases at J, with 12 bases between. The germline gives CDR1 SQVTM, CDR2 ANQGSEA. Here the CDR3 DNA reads TGCAGCGTTGTGGGGCTGGGGGAAAACATTCAGTACTTC. This translates into CSVVGLGENIQYF.

This clonotype was counted many times. CDR3 loop: CASSEIQGRNYGYTF. The CDR3 DNA sequence: TGTGCCAGCAGTGAGATACAGGGGAGAAACTATGGCTACACCTTC. This chain links TRBV25-1 with TRBJ1-2; the match to TRBD1 covers 7 bases. Germline CDR1 MGHDK, CDR2 SYGVNS. V gave up 3 bases and J gave up 2 bases; unmatched junction bases: 6. The CDR3 has 15 residues.

In this sample, this clonotype turned up many times. This CDR3 reads CATRKGAREQYF. CDR3 coding DNA: TGTGCCACCCGGAAAGGGGCGCGCGAGCAGTACTTC. The V gene is TRBV6-5, the J gene TRBJ2-7; a weak D match, TRBD1 (5 bases). This CDR3 has 12 amino acids. V dropped 10 bases and J dropped 6 bases, with 16 bases sitting between them. In germline, CDR1 is MNHEY, CDR2 SVGAGI.

The CDR3: CASSPSSRELFF. Written as DNA, the CDR3 is TGTGCCAGCAGCCCCTCAAGTAGGGAGCTGTTTTTT. The genes are TRBV11-2 and TRBJ2-2; no clear D. The germline V and J ends were trimmed by 5 bases and 9 bases, with 10 bases remaining between them. The germline gives CDR1 SGHAT, CDR2 FQNNGV. There are 12 residues in the CDR3.

There are many counts of this clonotype. The chain recombines TRBV4-1 with TRBJ2-7; 7 bases align to TRBD1. Germline CDR1 reads MGHRA; CDR2 reads YSYEKL. Germline trimming cut 3 bases from V and 1 base from J; bases unmatched to any gene: 6. This CDR3 region has 15 residues. The CDR3 DNA reads as TGCGCCAGCAGCCAGGGAGAGGGGGCTTCCTACGAGCAGTACTTC. It is translated as CASSQGEGASYEQYF.

This clonotype was detected ten times or more. The genes are TRBV5-1 and TRBJ2-5; no clear D gene. The ends were cut back, 0 bases at V and 2 bases at J, with 5 bases in the middle. This CDR3 has 13 amino acids. In germline, CDR1 is SGHRS, CDR2 YFSETQ. The CDR3 reads CASSLAVQETQYF. Written as DNA, the CDR3 is TGCGCCAGCAGCTTGGCCGTTCAAGAGACCCAGTACTTC.

This clonotype was counted ten times or more. This chain links TRBV5-1 with TRBJ1-1; D is uncertain. Trimming removed 4 bases from V and 0 bases from J, with 13 bases in between. CDR1 is SGHRS, CDR2 YFSETQ, per germline. This CDR3 spans 15 amino acids. The CDR3 sequence: CASSPDTGMNTEAFF. The CDR3 bases are TGCGCCAGCAGCCCCGACACCGGAATGAACACTGAAGCTTTCTTT. Full variable domain (outside the CDR3, taken from reference TRBV5-1 and TRBJ1-1): KAGVTQTPRYLIKTRGQQVTLSCSPISGHRSVSWYQQTPGQGLQFLFEYFSETQRNKGNFPGRFSGRQFSNSRSEMNVSTLELGDSALYLCASSPDTGMNTEAFFGQGTRLTVV.

This clonotype was seen at least ten times. This chain uses TRBV7-2 with TRBJ2-7, with TRBD2 matching 9 bases. CDR3 length: 15 residues. The J segment lost 6 bases and the V segment lost 5 bases, leaving 11 bases of the junction unmatched. Germline loops: CDR1 SGHTA, CDR2 FQGNSA. In nucleotides, the CDR3 is TGTGCCAGCAGCCCGCAGCGCGGGAGGGCCGTCGAGCAGTACTTC. Protein product: CASSPQRGRAVEQYF.

This clonotype was recorded many times. The chain is built from TRBV5-1 and TRBJ2-3; 14 nucleotides agree with TRBD2. This CDR3 comprises 19 residues. The ends lost 0 bases at V and 0 bases at J; junction bases unmatched: 6. From germline, CDR1 is SGHRS and CDR2 YFSETQ. The CDR3: CASSLAGTSGGSSTDTQYF. The CDR3 nucleotides read TGCGCCAGCAGCTTGGCGGGGACTAGCGGGGGATCTAGCACAGATACGCAGTATTTT.

This clonotype was observed at least ten times. The rearrangement joins TRBV20-1 to TRBJ1-6, with D maybe TRBD1 (6 bases). This CDR3 has 16 amino acids. The germline CDR1 and CDR2 sequences are DFQATT and SNEGSKA (reference sequence). Trimming pared 0 bases from V and 10 bases from J, leaving 19 bases between. The chain's CDR3 is CSAREDSNRVESPLHF. In DNA form, the CDR3 reads TGCAGTGCTAGAGAAGATAGTAACAGGGTTGAATCACCCCTCCACTTT.

This clonotype was counted ten times or more. This chain connects TRBV5-1 to TRBJ2-6, with a tentative D call TRBD1 (6 bases). The V and J ends lost 0 bases and 4 bases respectively, with 11 bases between them. The germline CDR1 and CDR2 sequences are SGHRS and YFSETQ. This CDR3 is built from 16 residues. In nucleotides, the CDR3 is TGCGCCAGCAGCTTGGAACTGGGGACAGGGGCCAACGTCCTGACTTTC. This sequence encodes CASSLELGTGANVLTF.

A few counts support this clonotype. V gene TRBV18 combines with J gene TRBJ1-5, with D unclear. This CDR3 spans 16 amino acids. In germline, CDR1 is KGHSH, CDR2 LQKENI. V was clipped by 2 bases and J by 6 bases, with 17 bases between them. CDR3: CASSPVYAFDIQPQHF. CDR3 nucleotide sequence: TGTGCCAGCTCACCAGTTTACGCTTTTGATATTCAGCCCCAGCATTTT.

Remarks on this clonotype: A clone one base away is much larger, so this may be a read error. The genes are TRBV10-3 and TRBJ1-2; tentatively, D is TRBD1 (5 bases). The length of the CDR3 is 14 residues. Per the germline V gene, CDR1 is ENHRY and CDR2 is SYGVKD. The CDR3 region has the DNA TGTGCCTTCAGTGAGAATCAGGGTAACTATGGCTACACCTTC. This translates into CAFSENQGNYGYTF.

This clonotype came up many times. This sequence joins TRBV4-3 and TRBJ2-1; D remains ambiguous. Trimming stripped 2 bases from V and 0 bases from J, with 11 bases between. This CDR3 spans 16 amino acids. CDR1 and CDR2 (germline): LGHNA, YSLEER. DNA of the CDR3: TGCGCCAGCAGCCAACGGGCTGCGATCTCCTACAATGAGCAGTTCTTC. It is translated as CASSQRAAISYNEQFF.

This clonotype was recorded at least ten times. The chain couples TRBV24-1 to TRBJ2-7, with D hard to call. Germline CDR1 KGHDR, CDR2 SFDVKD. The CDR3 has 14 amino acids. Trimming pared 7 bases from V and 4 bases from J, leaving 16 bases between. The CDR3 spells CATSPRSSFYEQYF. The CDR3 bases are TGTGCCACCAGCCCCCGCAGCTCCTTTTACGAGCAGTACTTC.

This clonotype has at least ten counts. V is TRBV7-2 and J is TRBJ2-2; 7 bases map to TRBD2. This CDR3 has 15 residues. J was trimmed by 4 bases and V by 0 bases; bases with no gene match: 2. CDR1 is SGHTA and CDR2 is FQGNSA in the germline V gene. The CDR3 region has the DNA TGTGCCAGCAGCTTAGCGCTAGCGGCCACCGGGGAGCTGTTTTTT. Protein product: CASSLALAATGELFF.

This clonotype came up a few times. V and J are TRBV4-2 and TRBJ2-1; 7 bases match TRBD2. The CDR3 has 15 residues. The germline V gene has CDR1 LGHNA and CDR2 YNFKEQ. Losses at the gene ends were 4 bases for V and 7 bases for J; bases not matched to a gene: 10. The CDR3 DNA follows: TGTGCCAGCAGCCCCTCGGGGGAGGGCGGTAATGAGCAGTTCTTC. Protein: CASSPSGEGGNEQFF.

This clonotype was found many times. This chain joins TRBV6-1 and TRBJ1-6; no definite D call. The CDR3 contains 13 residues. Per the germline V gene, CDR1 is MNHNS and CDR2 is SASEGT. The V gene lost 1 base and the J gene lost 8 bases, with 6 bases spanning the gap. CDR3 sequence (DNA): TGTGCCAGCAGTGAAGTCCCGGATTCACCCCTCCACTTT. It specifies CASSEVPDSPLHF.

This clonotype was observed at least ten times. This sequence joins TRBV18 and TRBJ1-1, with 7 bases that match TRBD1. The CDR3 has 13 amino acids. Germline values: CDR1 KGHSH, CDR2 LQKENI. V lost 6 bases, J lost 7 bases, and 8 bases stayed unmatched. CDR3 in DNA: TGTGCCAGCTCGGCCGACAGGGTAGGTGAAGCTTTCTTT. Residues: CASSADRVGEAFF.

This clonotype was found a few times. The chain combines TRBV5-1 with TRBJ2-7; 14 positions match TRBD2. This CDR3 is built from 21 residues. With V trimmed by 1 base and J by 0 bases, 15 bases remained unmatched. Germline-derived CDR1 and CDR2 are SGHRS and YFSETQ. This CDR3 is CASSLTRLPGLAGASSYEQYF. CDR3 bases: TGCGCCAGCAGCTTGACTCGATTGCCGGGACTAGCGGGGGCGAGCTCCTACGAGCAGTACTTC.

This clonotype was counted between two and nine times. The rearrangement joins TRBV3-1 to TRBJ1-2, with 7 bases identical to TRBD1. Germline CDR1 LGHDT, CDR2 YNNKEL (reference sequence). The CDR3 totals 15 residues. V shed 4 bases, J shed 4 bases, and the junction held 9 bases outside the gene matches. The CDR3 DNA sequence: TGTGCCAGCAGCCCGTGGGACAGTCCTATCTATGGCTACACCTTC. Translated: CASSPWDSPIYGYTF.

There are many counts of this clonotype. The genes are TRBV4-3 and TRBJ2-1, with 13 bases fitting TRBD2. Germline V CDR1 and CDR2: LGHNA, YSLEER. With V trimmed by 0 bases and J by 8 bases, 13 bases remained unmatched. The CDR3 totals 19 residues. This CDR3 reads CASSQEAHTTSGRIYEQFF. CDR3 DNA: TGCGCCAGCAGCCAAGAAGCCCACACGACTAGCGGGAGGATCTATGAGCAGTTCTTC.

This clonotype has at least ten counts. V is TRBV20-1 and J is TRBJ2-7; tentatively, D is TRBD2 (7 bases). CDR1 and CDR2 from the germline V gene are DFQATT and SNEGSKA (reference sequence). Trimming took off 2 bases at V and 0 bases at J, with 11 bases between the two ends. The CDR3 spans 14 residues. This CDR3 reads CSARRGGSSYEQYF. CDR3 nucleotides: TGCAGTGCTAGAAGGGGGGGAAGCTCCTACGAGCAGTACTTC.

The chain employs TRBV20-1 and TRBJ2-2; 10 bases match TRBD1. Looked up from germline, CDR1 is DFQATT and CDR2 is SNEGSKA (reference sequence). With 3 bases clipped from V and 5 bases from J, the junction kept 6 bases outside the gene matches. The CDR3 runs 15 residues. The CDR3, as DNA: TGCAGTGCTAGTCAAGGGACAGGGGAGACCGGGGAGCTGTTTTTT. It yields the protein CSASQGTGETGELFF.

About this clonotype: A clone one base away is much larger, so this may be a read error. The V and J genes are TRBV24-1 and TRBJ2-7, with 7 bases identical to TRBD2. Germline V gives CDR1 KGHDR, CDR2 SFDVKD. This CDR3 region has 13 residues. V shed 8 bases, J shed 4 bases, and the junction held 7 bases outside the gene matches. The CDR3 sequence is CATNEASGYEQYF. The CDR3 region has the DNA TGTGCCACCAATGAGGCTAGCGGATACGAGCAGTACTTC.

This clonotype appeared many times. The chain carries TRBV7-2 and TRBJ2-2; D might be TRBD2 (5 bases). Per the germline V gene, CDR1 is SGHTA and CDR2 is FQGNSA. Trimming shortened V by 1 base and J by 3 bases, and 18 bases separated the two germline ends. The CDR3 is 18 amino acids. DNA of the CDR3: TGTGCCAGCAGCTTAGGGCTAGCCCTTCGAGTGGACACCGGGGAGCTGTTTTTT. Amino acid sequence: CASSLGLALRVDTGELFF.

This clonotype has at least ten counts. The V call is TRBV5-1, the J call TRBJ1-6, with a tentative D call TRBD1 (5 bases). This CDR3 region has 22 residues. V was trimmed by 2 bases and J by 5 bases, leaving 32 bases between them. The germline V gene has CDR1 SGHRS and CDR2 YFSETQ. In DNA, the CDR3 is TGCGCCAGCAGCTTCATTCTAGCCGGGACGCAGGCGTTCCCCTTCCATAATTCACCCCTCCACTTT. Translated: CASSFILAGTQAFPFHNSPLHF. Variable domain in full (rest from reference TRBV5-1 and TRBJ1-6): KAGVTQTPRYLIKTRGQQVTLSCSPISGHRSVSWYQQTPGQGLQFLFEYFSETQRNKGNFPGRFSGRQFSNSRSEMNVSTLELGDSALYLCASSFILAGTQAFPFHNSPLHFGNGTRLTVT.